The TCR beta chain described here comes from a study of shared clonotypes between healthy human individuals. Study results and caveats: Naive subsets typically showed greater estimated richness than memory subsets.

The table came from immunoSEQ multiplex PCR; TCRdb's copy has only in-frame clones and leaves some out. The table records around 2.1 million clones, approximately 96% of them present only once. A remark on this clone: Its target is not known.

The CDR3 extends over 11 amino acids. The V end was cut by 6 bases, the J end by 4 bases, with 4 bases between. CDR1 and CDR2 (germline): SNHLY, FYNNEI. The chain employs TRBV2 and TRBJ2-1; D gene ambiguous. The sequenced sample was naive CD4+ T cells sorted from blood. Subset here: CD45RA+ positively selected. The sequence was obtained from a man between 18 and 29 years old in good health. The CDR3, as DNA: TGTGCCAGCAGCCAGTACAATGAGCAGTTCTTC. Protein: CASSQYNEQFF.